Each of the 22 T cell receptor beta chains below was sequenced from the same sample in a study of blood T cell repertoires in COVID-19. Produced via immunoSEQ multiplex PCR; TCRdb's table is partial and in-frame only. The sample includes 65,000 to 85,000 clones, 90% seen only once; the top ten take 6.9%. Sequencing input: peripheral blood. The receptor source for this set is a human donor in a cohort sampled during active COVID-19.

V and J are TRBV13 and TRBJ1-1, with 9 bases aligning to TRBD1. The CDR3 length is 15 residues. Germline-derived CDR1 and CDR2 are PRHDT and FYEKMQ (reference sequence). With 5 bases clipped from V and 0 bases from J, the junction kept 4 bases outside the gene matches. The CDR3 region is CASSIRQGVNTEAFF. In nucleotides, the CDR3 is TGTGCCAGCAGCATCAGACAGGGGGTGAACACTGAAGCTTTCTTT.

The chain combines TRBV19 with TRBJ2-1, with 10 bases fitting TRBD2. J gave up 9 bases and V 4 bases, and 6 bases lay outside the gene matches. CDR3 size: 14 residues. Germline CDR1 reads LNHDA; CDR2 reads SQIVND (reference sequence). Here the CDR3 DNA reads TGTGCCAGTAGTACGTCCGGGACTAGCGCTGAGCAGTTCTTC. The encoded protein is CASSTSGTSAEQFF.

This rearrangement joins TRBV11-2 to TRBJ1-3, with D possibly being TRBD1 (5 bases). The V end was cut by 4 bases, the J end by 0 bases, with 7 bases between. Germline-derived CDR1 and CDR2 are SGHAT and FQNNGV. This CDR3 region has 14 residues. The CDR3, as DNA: TGTGCCAGCAGCTCACAGGTCTCTGGAAACACCATATATTTT. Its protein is CASSSQVSGNTIYF.

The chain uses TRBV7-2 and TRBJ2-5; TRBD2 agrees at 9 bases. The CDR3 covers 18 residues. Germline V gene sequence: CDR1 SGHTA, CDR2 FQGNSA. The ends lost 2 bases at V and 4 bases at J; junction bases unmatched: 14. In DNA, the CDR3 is TGTGCCAGCAGCTTACACCTGCTGGCGGGGGGGCTGATAGAGACCCAGTACTTC. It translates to CASSLHLLAGGLIETQYF.

Here the CDR3 reads CASSSGTGSNAGELFF. The DNA of the CDR3 is TGCGCCAGCAGCTCCGGGACAGGGAGCAATGCCGGGGAGCTGTTTTTT. The rearrangement links TRBV5-1 to TRBJ2-2; 9 nucleotides agree with TRBD1. This CDR3 contains 16 residues. With V trimmed by 3 bases and J by 6 bases, 9 bases remained unmatched. The germline V gene has CDR1 SGHRS and CDR2 YFSETQ.

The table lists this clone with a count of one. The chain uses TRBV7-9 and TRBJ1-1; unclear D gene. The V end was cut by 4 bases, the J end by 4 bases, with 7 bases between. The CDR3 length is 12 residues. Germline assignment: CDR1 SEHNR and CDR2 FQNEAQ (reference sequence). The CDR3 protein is CASSSPGTEAFF. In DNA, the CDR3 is TGTGCCAGCAGCTCGCCCGGCACTGAAGCTTTCTTT.

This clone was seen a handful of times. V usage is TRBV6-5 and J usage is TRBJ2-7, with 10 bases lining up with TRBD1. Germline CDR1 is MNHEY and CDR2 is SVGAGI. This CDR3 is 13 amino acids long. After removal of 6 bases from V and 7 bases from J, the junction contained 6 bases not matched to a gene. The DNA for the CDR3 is TGTGCCAGCAGCCTGGGACAGGGGAAAGAGCAGTACTTC. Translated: CASSLGQGKEQYF.

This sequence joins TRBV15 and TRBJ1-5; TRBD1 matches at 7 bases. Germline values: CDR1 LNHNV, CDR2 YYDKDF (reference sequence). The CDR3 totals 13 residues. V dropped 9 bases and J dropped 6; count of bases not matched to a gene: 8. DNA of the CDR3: TGTGCCACTACACAGGGGTTAGGTCAGCCCCAGCATTTT. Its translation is CATTQGLGQPQHF. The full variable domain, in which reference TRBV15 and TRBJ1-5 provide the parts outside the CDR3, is DAMVIQNPRYQVTQFGKPVTLSCSQTLNHNVMYWYQQKSSQAPKLLFHYYDKDFNNEADTPDNFQSRRPNTSFCFLDIRSPGLGDTAMYLCATTQGLGQPQHFGDGTRLSIL.

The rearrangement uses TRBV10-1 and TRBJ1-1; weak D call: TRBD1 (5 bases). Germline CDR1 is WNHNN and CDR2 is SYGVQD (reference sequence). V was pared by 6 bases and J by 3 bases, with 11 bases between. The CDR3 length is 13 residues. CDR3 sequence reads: CASRPGVDTEAFF. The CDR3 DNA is TGCGCCAGCAGGCCGGGGGTGGACACTGAAGCTTTCTTT.

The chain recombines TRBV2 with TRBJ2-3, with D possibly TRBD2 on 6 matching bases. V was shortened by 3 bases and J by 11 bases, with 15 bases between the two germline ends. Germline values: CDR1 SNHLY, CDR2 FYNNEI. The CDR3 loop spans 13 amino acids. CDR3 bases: TGTGCCAGCAGTGAGGGTGAACTAGCAATGCAGTATTTT. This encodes CASSEGELAMQYF.

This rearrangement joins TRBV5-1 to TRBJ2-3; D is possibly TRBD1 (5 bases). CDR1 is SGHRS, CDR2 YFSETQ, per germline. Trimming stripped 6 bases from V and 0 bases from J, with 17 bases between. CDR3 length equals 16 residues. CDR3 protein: CASILGWGGSTDTQYF. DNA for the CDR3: TGCGCCAGCATCCTCGGTTGGGGCGGAAGCACAGATACGCAGTATTTT.

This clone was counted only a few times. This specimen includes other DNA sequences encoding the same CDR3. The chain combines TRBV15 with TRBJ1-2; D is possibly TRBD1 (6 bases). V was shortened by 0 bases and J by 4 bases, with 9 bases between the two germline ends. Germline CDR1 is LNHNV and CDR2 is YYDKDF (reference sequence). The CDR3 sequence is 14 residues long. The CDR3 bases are TGTGCCACCAGCAGAGAACAGGGTGGCTATGGCTACACCTTC. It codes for CATSREQGGYGYTF.

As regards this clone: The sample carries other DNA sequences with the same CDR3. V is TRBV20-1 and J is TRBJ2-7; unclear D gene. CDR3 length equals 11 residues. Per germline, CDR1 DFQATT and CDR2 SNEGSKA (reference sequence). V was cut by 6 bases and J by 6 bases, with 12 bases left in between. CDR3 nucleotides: TGCAGTGCCAGATCCGGGTTCGAGCAGTACTTC. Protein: CSARSGFEQYF.

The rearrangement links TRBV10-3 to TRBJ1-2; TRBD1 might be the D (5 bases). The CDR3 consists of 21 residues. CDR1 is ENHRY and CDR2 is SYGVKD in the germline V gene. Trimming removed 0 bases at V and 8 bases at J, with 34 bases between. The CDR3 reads CAISESTSKKQELYILGGYTF. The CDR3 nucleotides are TGTGCCATCAGTGAGTCGACTTCAAAGAAACAGGAGCTCTATATCCTAGGGGGCTACACCTTC.

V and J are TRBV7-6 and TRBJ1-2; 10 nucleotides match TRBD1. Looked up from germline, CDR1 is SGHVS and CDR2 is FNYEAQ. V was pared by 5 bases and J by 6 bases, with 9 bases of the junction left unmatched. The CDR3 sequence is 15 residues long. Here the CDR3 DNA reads TGTGCCAGCAGCCCCGGGACAGGGGACGACCATGGCTACACCTTC. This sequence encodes CASSPGTGDDHGYTF.

CDR3 protein: CASSLWTGGNEQFF. The DNA of the CDR3 is TGCGCCAGCAGCCTATGGACAGGGGGCAATGAGCAGTTCTTC. The chain combines TRBV5-1 with TRBJ2-1; 10 bases map to TRBD1. Germline loops: CDR1 SGHRS, CDR2 YFSETQ. The J segment lost 6 bases and the V segment lost 4 bases, leaving 4 bases of the junction unmatched. CDR3 size: 14 residues.

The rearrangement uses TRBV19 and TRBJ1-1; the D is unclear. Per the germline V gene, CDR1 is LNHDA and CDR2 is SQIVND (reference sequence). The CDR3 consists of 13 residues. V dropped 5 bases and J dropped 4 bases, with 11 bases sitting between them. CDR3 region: CASSGPPPTEAFF. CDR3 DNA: TGTGCCAGTAGTGGCCCTCCACCCACTGAAGCTTTCTTT.

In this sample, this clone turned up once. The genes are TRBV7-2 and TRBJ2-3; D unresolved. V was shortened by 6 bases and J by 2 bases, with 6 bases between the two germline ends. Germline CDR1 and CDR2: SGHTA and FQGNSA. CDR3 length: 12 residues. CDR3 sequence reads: CASSFLTDTQYF. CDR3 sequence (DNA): TGTGCCAGCAGTTTCCTCACAGATACGCAGTATTTT.

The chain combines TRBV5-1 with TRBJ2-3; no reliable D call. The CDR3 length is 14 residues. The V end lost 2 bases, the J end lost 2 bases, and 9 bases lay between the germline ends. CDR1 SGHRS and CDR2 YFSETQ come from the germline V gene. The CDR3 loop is CASSFGAPTDTQYF. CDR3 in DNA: TGCGCCAGCAGCTTCGGTGCTCCCACAGATACGCAGTATTTT.

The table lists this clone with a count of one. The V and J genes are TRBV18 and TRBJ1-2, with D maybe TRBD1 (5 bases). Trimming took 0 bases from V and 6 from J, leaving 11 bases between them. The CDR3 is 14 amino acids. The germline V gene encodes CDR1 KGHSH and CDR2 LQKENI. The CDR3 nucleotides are TGTGCCAGCTCACCACCAGCCAGGGCGAATGGCTACACCTTC. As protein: CASSPPARANGYTF.

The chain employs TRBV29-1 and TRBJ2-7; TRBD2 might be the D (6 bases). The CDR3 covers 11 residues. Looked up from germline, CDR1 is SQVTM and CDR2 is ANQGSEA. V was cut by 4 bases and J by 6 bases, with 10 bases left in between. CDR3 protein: CSVARGGEQYF. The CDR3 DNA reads TGCAGCGTTGCTAGGGGAGGCGAGCAGTACTTC.

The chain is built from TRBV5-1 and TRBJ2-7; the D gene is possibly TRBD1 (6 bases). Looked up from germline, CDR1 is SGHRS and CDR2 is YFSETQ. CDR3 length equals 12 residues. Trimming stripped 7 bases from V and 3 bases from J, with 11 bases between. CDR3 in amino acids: CASYRDVYEQYF. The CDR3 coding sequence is TGCGCCAGCTACAGGGACGTCTACGAGCAGTACTTC.